These 5 T cell receptor beta chains were all obtained from the same sample, sequenced in a study of blood T cell repertoires in COVID-19. Only in-frame clones appear in the TCRdb table, and some are missing; sequencing was by immunoSEQ multiplex PCR. The table records 45,000 to 70,000 clones, about 70% of them present only once. Sequenced: peripheral blood. These receptors all come from a woman aged 45 to 65 with active or convalescent COVID-19.

This chain uses TRBV7-9 with TRBJ2-7; 10 bases are shared with TRBD1. The CDR3 length is 15 residues. V shed 2 bases and J 6 bases; nucleotides not matched to a gene: 7. Germline CDR1 SEHNR, CDR2 FQNEAQ (reference sequence). The DNA of the CDR3 is TGTGCCAGCAGCTTACCGGGACAGGGGCAGGGCGAGCAGTACTTC. Its protein is CASSLPGQGQGEQYF.

The chain links TRBV7-6 to TRBJ2-2; 8 bases line up with TRBD2. The germline CDR1 and CDR2 sequences are SGHVS and FNYEAQ. This CDR3 is 15 amino acids long. J was trimmed by 8 bases and V by 1 base; bases with no gene match: 6. The CDR3 loop reads CASSLEGTRGGELFF. The DNA for the CDR3 is TGTGCCAGCAGCTTAGAAGGGACTAGGGGAGGGGAGCTGTTTTTT. The variable domain in full, with the rest retrieved from reference TRBV7-6 and TRBJ2-2, is GAGVSQSPRYKVTKRGQDVALRCDPISGHVSLYWYRQALGQGPEFLTYFNYEAQQDKSGLPNDRFSAERPEGSISTLTIQRTEQRDSAMYRCASSLEGTRGGELFFGEGSRLTVL.

This chain connects TRBV30 to TRBJ2-7; D may be TRBD2 (5 bases). The V gene lost 1 base and the J gene lost 5 bases, with 9 bases spanning the gap. The germline gives CDR1 GTSNPN, CDR2 SVGIG (reference sequence). This CDR3 has 12 residues. CDR3 bases: TGTGCCTGGAGTGGGCCCGGGAACGAGCAGTACTTC. It specifies CAWSGPGNEQYF.

CDR3 amino acids: CASSLEPSGVYNEQFF. The CDR3 DNA reads as TGCGCCAGCAGCTTGGAGCCTAGCGGGGTATACAATGAGCAGTTCTTC. The chain has TRBV5-1 and TRBJ2-1; 9 bases map to TRBD2. CDR3 length equals 16 residues. Germline trimming cut 0 bases from V and 4 bases from J; bases unmatched to any gene: 5. Germline V gene lookup returns CDR1 SGHRS and CDR2 YFSETQ.

The rearrangement joins TRBV6-2 or TRBV6-3 to TRBJ2-3; 9 bases are shared with TRBD1. Germline trimming cut 2 bases from V and 4 bases from J; bases unmatched to any gene: 7. Germline values: CDR1 MNHEY, CDR2 SVGEGT. This CDR3 has 16 amino acids. CDR3 sequence reads: CASSYNRGHDADTQYF. CDR3 DNA sequence: TGTGCCAGCAGTTACAACAGGGGGCATGACGCAGATACGCAGTATTTT.